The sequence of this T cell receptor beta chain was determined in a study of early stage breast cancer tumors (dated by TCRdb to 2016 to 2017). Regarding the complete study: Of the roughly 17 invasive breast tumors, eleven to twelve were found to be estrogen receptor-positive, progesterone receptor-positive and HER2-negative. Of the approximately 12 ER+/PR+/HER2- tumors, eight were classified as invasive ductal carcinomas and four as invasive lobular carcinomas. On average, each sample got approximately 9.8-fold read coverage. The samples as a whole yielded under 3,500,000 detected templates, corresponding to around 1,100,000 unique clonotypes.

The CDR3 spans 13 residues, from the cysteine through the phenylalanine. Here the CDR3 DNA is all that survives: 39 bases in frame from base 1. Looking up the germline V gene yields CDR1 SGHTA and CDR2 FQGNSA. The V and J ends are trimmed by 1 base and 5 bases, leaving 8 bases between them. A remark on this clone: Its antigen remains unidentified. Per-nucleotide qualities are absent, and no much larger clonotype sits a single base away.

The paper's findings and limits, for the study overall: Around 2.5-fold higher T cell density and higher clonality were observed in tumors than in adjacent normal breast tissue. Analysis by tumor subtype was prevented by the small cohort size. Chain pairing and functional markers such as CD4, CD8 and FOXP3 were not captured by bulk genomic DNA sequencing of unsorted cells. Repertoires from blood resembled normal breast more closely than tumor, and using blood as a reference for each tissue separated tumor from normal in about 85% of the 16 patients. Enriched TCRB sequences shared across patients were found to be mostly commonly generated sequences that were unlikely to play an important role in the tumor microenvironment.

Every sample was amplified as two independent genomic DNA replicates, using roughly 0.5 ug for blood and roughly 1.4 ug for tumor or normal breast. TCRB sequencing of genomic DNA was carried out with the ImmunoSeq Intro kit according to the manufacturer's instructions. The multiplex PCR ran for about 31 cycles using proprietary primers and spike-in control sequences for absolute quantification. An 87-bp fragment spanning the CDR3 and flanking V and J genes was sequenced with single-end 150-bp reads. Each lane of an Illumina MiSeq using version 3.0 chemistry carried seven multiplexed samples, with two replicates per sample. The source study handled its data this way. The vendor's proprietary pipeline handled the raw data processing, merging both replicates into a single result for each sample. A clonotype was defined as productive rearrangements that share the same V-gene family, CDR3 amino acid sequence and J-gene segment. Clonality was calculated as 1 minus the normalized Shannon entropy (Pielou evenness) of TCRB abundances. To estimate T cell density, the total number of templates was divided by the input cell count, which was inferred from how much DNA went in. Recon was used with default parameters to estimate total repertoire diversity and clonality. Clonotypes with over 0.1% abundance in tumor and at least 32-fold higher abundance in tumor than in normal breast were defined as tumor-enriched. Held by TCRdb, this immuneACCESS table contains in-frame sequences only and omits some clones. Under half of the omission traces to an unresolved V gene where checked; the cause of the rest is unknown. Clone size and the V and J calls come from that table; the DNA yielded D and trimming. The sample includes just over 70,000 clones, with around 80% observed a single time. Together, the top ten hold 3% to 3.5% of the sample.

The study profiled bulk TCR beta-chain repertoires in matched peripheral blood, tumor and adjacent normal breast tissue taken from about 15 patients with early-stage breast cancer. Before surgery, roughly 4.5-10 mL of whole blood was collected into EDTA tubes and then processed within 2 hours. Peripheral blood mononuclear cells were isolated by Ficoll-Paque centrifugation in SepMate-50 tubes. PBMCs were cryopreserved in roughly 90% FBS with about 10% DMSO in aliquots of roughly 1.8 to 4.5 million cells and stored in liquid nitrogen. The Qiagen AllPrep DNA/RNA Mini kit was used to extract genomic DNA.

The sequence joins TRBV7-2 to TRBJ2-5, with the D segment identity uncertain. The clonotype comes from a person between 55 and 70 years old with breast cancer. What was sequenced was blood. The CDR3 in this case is CASSLGGFETQYF. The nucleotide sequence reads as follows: TGTGCCAGCAGCTTAGGAGGATTCGAGACCCAGTACTTC.